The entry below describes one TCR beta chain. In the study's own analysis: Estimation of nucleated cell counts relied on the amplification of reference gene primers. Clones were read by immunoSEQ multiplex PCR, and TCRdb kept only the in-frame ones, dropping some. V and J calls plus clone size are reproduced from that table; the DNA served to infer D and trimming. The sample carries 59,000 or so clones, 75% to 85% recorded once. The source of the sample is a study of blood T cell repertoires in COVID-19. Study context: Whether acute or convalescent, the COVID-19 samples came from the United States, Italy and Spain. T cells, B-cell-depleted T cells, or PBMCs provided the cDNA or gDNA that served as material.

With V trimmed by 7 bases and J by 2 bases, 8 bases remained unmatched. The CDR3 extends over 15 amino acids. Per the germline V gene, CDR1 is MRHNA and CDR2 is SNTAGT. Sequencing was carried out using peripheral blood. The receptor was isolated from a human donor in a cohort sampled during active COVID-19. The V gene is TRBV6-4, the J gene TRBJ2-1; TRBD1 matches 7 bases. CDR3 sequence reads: CASIKEQGTYNEQFF. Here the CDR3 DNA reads TGTGCCAGCATTAAGGAACAGGGGACCTACAATGAGCAGTTCTTC.